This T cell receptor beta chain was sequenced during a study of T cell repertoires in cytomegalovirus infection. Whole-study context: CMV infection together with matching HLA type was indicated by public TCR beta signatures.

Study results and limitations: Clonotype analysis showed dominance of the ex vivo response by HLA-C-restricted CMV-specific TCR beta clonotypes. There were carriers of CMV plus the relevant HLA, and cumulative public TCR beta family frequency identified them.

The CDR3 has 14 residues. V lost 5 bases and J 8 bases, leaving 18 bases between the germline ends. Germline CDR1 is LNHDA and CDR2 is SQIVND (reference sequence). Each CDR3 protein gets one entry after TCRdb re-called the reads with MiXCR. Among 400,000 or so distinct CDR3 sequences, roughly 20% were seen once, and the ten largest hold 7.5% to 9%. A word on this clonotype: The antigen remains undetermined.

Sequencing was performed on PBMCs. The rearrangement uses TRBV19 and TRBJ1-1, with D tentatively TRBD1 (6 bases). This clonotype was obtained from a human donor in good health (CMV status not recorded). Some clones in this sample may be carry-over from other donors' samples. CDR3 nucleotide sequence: TGTGCCAGTAGTTTACAGGGCTACAATCAAGAAGCTTTCTTT. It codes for CASSLQGYNQEAFF. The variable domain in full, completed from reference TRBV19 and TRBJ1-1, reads DGGITQSPKYLFRKEGQNVTLSCEQNLNHDAMYWYRQDPGQGLRLIYYSQIVNDFQKGDIAEGYSVSREKKESFPLTVTSAQKNPTAFYLCASSLQGYNQEAFFGQGTRLTVV.